This T cell receptor beta chain was captured in a study of T-cell reconstitution after alpha-beta-depleted transplantation in children. The library targeted TCRbeta and was prepared with unique molecular identifiers. TCRdb re-analysed the PCR reads in MiXCR, keeping a single row per CDR3 protein. This repertoire shows approximately 340,000 distinct CDR3 sequences, around 10% found once; its top ten account for around 2.3%. Germline V gene data show CDR1 as SGHRS and CDR2 as YFSETQ. Trimming left V 6 bases short and J 7 bases short, with 14 bases between. This CDR3 is built from 14 residues. This clonotype was seen at least ten times.

Sample: PBMCs from the stem cell graft donor, taken from the stem cell graft. The V and J genes are TRBV5-1 and TRBJ1-6, with D perhaps TRBD1 (5 bases). The receptor's source is a human donor who donated a stem cell graft to a child with acute lymphoblastic leukemia. The CDR3 protein is CASNSDSPNSPLHF. DNA for the CDR3: TGCGCCAGCAATTCAGACAGCCCGAATTCACCCCTCCACTTT.